This paragraph reports one T cell receptor (beta chain). J lost 10 bases, V lost 4 bases, and 14 bases had no gene match. Germline-derived CDR1 and CDR2 are SGHRS and YFSETQ. The CDR3 length is 17 residues. This entry comes from a study of T-cell memory formation after mild COVID-19. Study overall: Largely donor-specific TCR clusters were found.

A single record per CDR3 protein comes from TCRdb applying MiXCR to the 5' RACE reads. The sample has fewer than 250,000 distinct CDR3 sequences, 27% seen once. The gene calls are TRBV5-1 and TRBJ2-1; 13 bases fit TRBD2. The TCR comes from an adult woman who had mild COVID-19 (a few samples of this study predate the infection). Cell type and time point are not known. The sequenced sample consisted of PBMCs or a T cell subset sorted from them (not recorded which). CDR3 DNA: TGCGCCAGCAGCCAACGGGTCACTAGCGGGGGGGCCGGAGAGCAGTTCTTC. It encodes CASSQRVTSGGAGEQFF. Together with reference TRBV5-1 and TRBJ2-1, the CDR3 gives the full variable domain: KAGVTQTPRYLIKTRGQQVTLSCSPISGHRSVSWYQQTPGQGLQFLFEYFSETQRNKGNFPGRFSGRQFSNSRSEMNVSTLELGDSALYLCASSQRVTSGGAGEQFFGPGTRLTVL.